The TCR beta chain under discussion was sequenced for a study of T-cell memory formation after mild COVID-19. Via MiXCR, TCRdb re-called the 5' RACE reads, giving one row per CDR3 protein. The sample includes 85,000 to 130,000 distinct CDR3 sequences, approximately 10% of them seen just once. V lost 3 bases to trimming and J lost 5 bases, with 8 bases between them. The CDR3 spans 13 residues. Germline V gives CDR1 MGHRA, CDR2 YSYEKL. The rearrangement links TRBV4-1 to TRBJ1-5, with no clear D. Sequencing was done on a sample of PBMCs or a T cell subset sorted from them (not recorded which). The source of this sequence is a man aged 18 to 29 who had mild COVID-19 (a few samples of this study predate the infection). Cell type and time point are not known. The CDR3 DNA reads TGCGCCAGCAGCCACGCTAGTGATCAGCCCCAGCATTTT. It yields the protein CASSHASDQPQHF.